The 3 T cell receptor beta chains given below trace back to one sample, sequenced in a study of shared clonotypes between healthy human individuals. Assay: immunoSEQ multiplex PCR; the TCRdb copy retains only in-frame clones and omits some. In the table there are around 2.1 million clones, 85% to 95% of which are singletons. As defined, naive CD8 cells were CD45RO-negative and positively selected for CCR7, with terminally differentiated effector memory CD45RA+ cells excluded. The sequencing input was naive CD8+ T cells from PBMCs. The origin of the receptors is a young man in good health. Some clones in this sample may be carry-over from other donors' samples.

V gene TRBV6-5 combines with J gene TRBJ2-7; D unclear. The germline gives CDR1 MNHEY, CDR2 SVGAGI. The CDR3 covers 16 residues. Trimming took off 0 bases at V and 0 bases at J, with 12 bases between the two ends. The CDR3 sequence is CASSYSPALPSYEQYF. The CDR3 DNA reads TGTGCCAGCAGTTACTCTCCGGCCTTACCCTCCTACGAGCAGTACTTC.

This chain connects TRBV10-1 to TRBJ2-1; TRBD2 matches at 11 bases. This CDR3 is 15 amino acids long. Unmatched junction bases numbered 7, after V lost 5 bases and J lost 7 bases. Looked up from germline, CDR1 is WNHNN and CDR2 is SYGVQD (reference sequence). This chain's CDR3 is CASSSGLAGGNEQFF. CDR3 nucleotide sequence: TGCGCCAGCAGTTCGGGGCTAGCGGGAGGAAATGAGCAGTTCTTC.

In DNA form, the CDR3 reads TGTGCCAGCAGTTCTTTAAATGTCAATCAGCCCCAGCATTTT. It yields the protein CASSSLNVNQPQHF. V is TRBV27 and J is TRBJ1-5; D not resolved. Germline values: CDR1 MNHEY, CDR2 SMNVEV (reference sequence). The CDR3 is 14 amino acids. Trimming took 4 bases from V and 3 from J, leaving 10 bases between them.